This TCR beta chain came from a study of cytomegalovirus exposure and HLA in healthy donors. The wider study: The roughly 120 validation repertoires used the same platform as the 650 to 850 first-cohort repertoires (as reported by a later analysis). Findings and limits, study-wide: According to a later analysis, TCR clusters from the first cohort tended to co-occur in the roughly 120 validation repertoires. The study listed approximately 160 cytomegalovirus-associated TCR beta chains.

Germline V CDR1 and CDR2: SGHRS, YFSETQ. Deletions cut 4 bases from V and 6 bases from J, with 13 bases between. The CDR3 runs to 14 residues. To note about this clone: The antigen is undetermined.

Profiled with immunoSEQ multiplex PCR; TCRdb holds only in-frame clones, not every one. The sample carries 200,000 to 250,000 clones, over 75% recorded once. The sample consisted of PBMCs. This sequence was found in a woman aged 18-29 years in good health and CMV-seropositive. This chain joins TRBV5-1 and TRBJ2-2, with no clear D. The DNA of the CDR3 is TGCGCCAGCAGCGTGATGGGCGTCGCCGGGGAGCTGTTTTTT. It translates to CASSVMGVAGELFF.